One and the same sample provided the 2 T cell receptor beta chains below, sequenced in a study of OX40 agonist ivuxolimab in advanced cancers. The protocol was immunoSEQ multiplex PCR, while the TCRdb copy is restricted to in-frame clones and leaves out a portion. The sample shows 55,000 to 70,000 clones, 80% to 95% of them seen only once. Sequenced here: CD4+ or CD8+ T cells sorted from blood, sampled in a trial of the OX40 agonist ivuxolimab. These receptors all stem from an adult with an advanced solid tumor such as melanoma, head and neck, liver or kidney cancer.

The rearrangement joins TRBV27 to TRBJ2-2; weak D call: TRBD1 (5 bases). CDR1 is MNHEY, CDR2 SMNVEV, per germline (reference sequence). The germline V and J ends were trimmed by 4 bases and 6 bases, with 15 bases remaining between them. This CDR3 has 15 residues. DNA for the CDR3: TGTGCCAGCAGTTCACAGGTCCTGACTGCCGGGGAGCTGTTTTTT. Its translation: CASSSQVLTAGELFF.

This clone was seen a single time. This chain connects TRBV19 to TRBJ2-7; D unresolved. CDR1 is LNHDA and CDR2 is SQIVND in the germline V gene (reference sequence). Deletions cut 6 bases from V and 0 bases from J, with 3 bases between. The CDR3 loop spans 11 amino acids. CDR3 region: CASSDSYEQYF. CDR3 nucleotides: TGTGCCAGTAGCGACTCCTACGAGCAGTACTTC. Filled out from reference TRBV19 and TRBJ2-7, the complete variable domain reads DGGITQSPKYLFRKEGQNVTLSCEQNLNHDAMYWYRQDPGQGLRLIYYSQIVNDFQKGDIAEGYSVSREKKESFPLTVTSAQKNPTAFYLCASSDSYEQYFGPGTRLTVT.